The entry that follows covers one T cell receptor beta chain sequence. The antigen remains undetermined. This specimen comes from a study of cytomegalovirus exposure and HLA in healthy donors. Libraries were prepared by immunoSEQ multiplex PCR; TCRdb keeps only in-frame clonotypes and omits some of them. The sample gives fewer than 90,000 clones, almost 97% of which show up once; 1.6% is in the top ten. Findings and limits, study-wide: Most TCR sequences proved rare, with some public TCRs found in many donors. One later analysis, an examination of the 90 to 150 validation repertoires, found that first-cohort TCR clusters tended to co-occur in them.

From the approximately 120-subject validation cohort, which was separate from the approximately 670-subject first cohort, the donors were drawn. The trim removed 3 bases at V and 4 bases at J, leaving 7 bases unmatched. There are 15 residues in the CDR3. The V gene's germline CDR1 is SGDLS and CDR2 YYNGEE. Sequenced input: PBMCs. The sequence derives from a man in his late teens or twenties in good health and CMV-seropositive. This chain connects TRBV9 to TRBJ2-5; TRBD2 agrees at 9 bases. The CDR3 DNA sequence: TGTGCCAGCAGCGCGTTAGCGGGAGTGGCAGAGACCCAGTACTTC. Its protein is CASSALAGVAETQYF. The full variable domain, its missing parts supplied by reference TRBV9 and TRBJ2-5, is DSGVTQTPKHLITATGQRVTLRCSPRSGDLSVYWYQQSLDQGLQFLIQYYNGEERAKGNILERFSAQQFPDLHSELNLSSLELGDSALYFCASSALAGVAETQYFGPGTRLLVL.